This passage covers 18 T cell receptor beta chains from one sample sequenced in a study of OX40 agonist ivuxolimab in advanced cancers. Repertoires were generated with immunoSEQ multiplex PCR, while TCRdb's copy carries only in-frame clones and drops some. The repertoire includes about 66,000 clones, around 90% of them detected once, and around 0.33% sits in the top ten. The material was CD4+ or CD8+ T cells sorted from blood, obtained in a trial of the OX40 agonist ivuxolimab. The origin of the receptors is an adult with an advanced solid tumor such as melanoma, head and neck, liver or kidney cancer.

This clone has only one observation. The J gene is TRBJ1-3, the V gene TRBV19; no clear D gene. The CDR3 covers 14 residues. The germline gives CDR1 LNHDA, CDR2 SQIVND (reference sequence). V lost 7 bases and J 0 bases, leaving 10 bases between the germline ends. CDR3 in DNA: TGTGCCAGTACCTCAGGTGACTCTGGAAACACCATATATTTT. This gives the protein CASTSGDSGNTIYF. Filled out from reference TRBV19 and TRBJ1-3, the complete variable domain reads DGGITQSPKYLFRKEGQNVTLSCEQNLNHDAMYWYRQDPGQGLRLIYYSQIVNDFQKGDIAEGYSVSREKKESFPLTVTSAQKNPTAFYLCASTSGDSGNTIYFGEGSWLTVV.

CDR3 residues: CASSISGTDYGYTF. CDR3 coding DNA: TGTGCCAGTAGTATCTCGGGGACAGACTATGGCTACACCTTC. The rearrangement links TRBV19 to TRBJ1-2, with TRBD1 matching over 7 bases. The V segment lost 3 bases and the J segment 3 bases; nucleotides outside the gene matches: 4. The germline gives CDR1 LNHDA, CDR2 SQIVND (reference sequence). CDR3 length: 14 amino acids.

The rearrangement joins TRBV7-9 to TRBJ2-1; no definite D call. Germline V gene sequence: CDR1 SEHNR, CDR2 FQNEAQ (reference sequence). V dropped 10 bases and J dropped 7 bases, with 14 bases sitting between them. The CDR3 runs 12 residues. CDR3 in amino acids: CATRTGLNEQFF. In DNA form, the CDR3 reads TGTGCCACCCGTACCGGTTTGAATGAGCAGTTCTTC.

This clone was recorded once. The CDR3 nucleotides read TGTGCCACCAGCAGGCGTACAGGGTCTGGGGCCAACGTCCTGACTTTC. It encodes CATSRRTGSGANVLTF. The gene calls are TRBV15 and TRBJ2-6, with a possible D match to TRBD1 (6 bases). CDR3 size: 16 residues. Per germline, CDR1 LNHNV and CDR2 YYDKDF (reference sequence). The V and J ends lost 3 bases and 1 base respectively, with 10 bases between them.

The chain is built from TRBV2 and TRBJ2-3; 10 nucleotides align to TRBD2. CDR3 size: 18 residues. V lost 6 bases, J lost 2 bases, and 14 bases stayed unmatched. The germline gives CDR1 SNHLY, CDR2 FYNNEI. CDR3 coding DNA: TGTGCCAGCAGGAACCTCGAACTAGCGGGAAGAGACACAGATACGCAGTATTTT. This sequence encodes CASRNLELAGRDTDTQYF.

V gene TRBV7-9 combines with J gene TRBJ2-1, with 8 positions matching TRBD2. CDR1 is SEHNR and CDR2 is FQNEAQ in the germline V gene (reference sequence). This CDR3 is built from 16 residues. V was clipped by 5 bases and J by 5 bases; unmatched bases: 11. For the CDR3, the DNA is TGTGCCAGCAGCACCCGTGGTAGCGGGATTGACAATGAGCAGTTCTTC. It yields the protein CASSTRGSGIDNEQFF.

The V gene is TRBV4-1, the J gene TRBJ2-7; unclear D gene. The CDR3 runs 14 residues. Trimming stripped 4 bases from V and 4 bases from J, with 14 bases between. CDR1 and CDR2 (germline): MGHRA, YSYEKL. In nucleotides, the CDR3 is TGCGCCAGCAGCCCGTTGGACGGCACGTACGAGCAGTACTTC. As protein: CASSPLDGTYEQYF.

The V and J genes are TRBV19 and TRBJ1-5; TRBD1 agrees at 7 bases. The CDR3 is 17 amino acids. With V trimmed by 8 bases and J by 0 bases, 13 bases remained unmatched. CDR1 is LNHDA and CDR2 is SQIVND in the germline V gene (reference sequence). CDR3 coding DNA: TGTGCCAGTCAGCAAATCGGGGGGACAGCTAGCAATCAGCCCCAGCATTTT. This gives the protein CASQQIGGTASNQPQHF. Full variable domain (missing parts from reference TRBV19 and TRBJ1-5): DGGITQSPKYLFRKEGQNVTLSCEQNLNHDAMYWYRQDPGQGLRLIYYSQIVNDFQKGDIAEGYSVSREKKESFPLTVTSAQKNPTAFYLCASQQIGGTASNQPQHFGDGTRLSIL.

The CDR3 coding sequence is TGCGCCAGCAGCTCCGGGAACACCTACAATGAGCAGTTCTTC. Translating gives CASSSGNTYNEQFF. The genes are TRBV5-1 and TRBJ2-1, with D possibly matching TRBD2 (5 bases). The V end was cut by 3 bases, the J end by 2 bases, with 9 bases between. This CDR3 contains 14 residues. The germline gives CDR1 SGHRS, CDR2 YFSETQ.

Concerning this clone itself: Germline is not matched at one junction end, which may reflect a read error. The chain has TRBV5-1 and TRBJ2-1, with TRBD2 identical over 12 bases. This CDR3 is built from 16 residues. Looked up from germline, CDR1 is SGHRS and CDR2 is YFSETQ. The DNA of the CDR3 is TGCGCCAGCAGGGCGACTAGCGGGAGTTCCTACAATGAGCTAATCTTC. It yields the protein CASRATSGSSYNELIF.

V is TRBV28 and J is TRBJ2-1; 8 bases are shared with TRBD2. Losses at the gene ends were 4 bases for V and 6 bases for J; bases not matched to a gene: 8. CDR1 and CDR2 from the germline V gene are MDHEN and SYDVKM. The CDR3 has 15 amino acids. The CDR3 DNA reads TGTGCCAGCAGTTACATAGGCAGCGGGAGCAATGAGCAGTTCTTC. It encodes CASSYIGSGSNEQFF.

CDR3 in DNA: TGTGCCAGCAGCCCGACCGGGACAACCTCCCAAGAGACCCAGTACTTC. It encodes CASSPTGTTSQETQYF. V is TRBV7-9 and J is TRBJ2-5, with TRBD1 as a possible D gene (6 bases). The CDR3 spans 16 residues. Germline V gene lookup returns CDR1 SEHNR and CDR2 FQNEAQ (reference sequence). V shed 5 bases and J shed 1 base, with 17 bases lying between them.

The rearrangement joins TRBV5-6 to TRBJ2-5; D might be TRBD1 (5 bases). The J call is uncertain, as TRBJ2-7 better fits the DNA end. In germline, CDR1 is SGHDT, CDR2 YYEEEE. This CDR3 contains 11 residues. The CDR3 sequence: CASSARDEQYF. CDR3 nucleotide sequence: TGTGCCAGCAGCGCCAGGGACGAGCAGTACTTC.

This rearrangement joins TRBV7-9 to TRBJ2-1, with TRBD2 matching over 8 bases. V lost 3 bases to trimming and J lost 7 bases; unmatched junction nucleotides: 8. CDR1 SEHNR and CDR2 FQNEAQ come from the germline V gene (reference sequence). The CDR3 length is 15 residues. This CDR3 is CASSFTSGAMNEQFF. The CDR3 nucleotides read TGTGCCAGCAGCTTCACTAGCGGAGCTATGAATGAGCAGTTCTTC.

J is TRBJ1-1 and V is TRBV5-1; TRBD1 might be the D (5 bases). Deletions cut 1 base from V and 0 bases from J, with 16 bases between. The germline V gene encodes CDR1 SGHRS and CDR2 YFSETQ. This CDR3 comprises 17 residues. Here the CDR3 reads CASSLLDPGTVNTEAFF. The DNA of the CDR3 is TGCGCCAGCAGCTTGTTGGACCCCGGGACGGTGAACACTGAAGCTTTCTTT.

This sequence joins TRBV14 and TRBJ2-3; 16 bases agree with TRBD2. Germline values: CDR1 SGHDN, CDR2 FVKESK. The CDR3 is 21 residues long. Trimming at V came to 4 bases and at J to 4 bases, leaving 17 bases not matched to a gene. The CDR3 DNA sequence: TGTGCCAGCAGCCTAATAGCCGGGACTAGCGGGAGGGCCGGTGCGGCAGATACGCAGTATTTT. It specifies CASSLIAGTSGRAGAADTQYF.

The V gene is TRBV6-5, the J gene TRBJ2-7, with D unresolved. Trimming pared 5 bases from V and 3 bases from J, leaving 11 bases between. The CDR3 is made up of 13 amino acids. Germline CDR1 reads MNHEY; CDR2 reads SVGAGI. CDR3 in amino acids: CASSRAGVYEQYF. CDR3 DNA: TGTGCCAGCAGTAGGGCCGGCGTCTACGAGCAGTACTTC.

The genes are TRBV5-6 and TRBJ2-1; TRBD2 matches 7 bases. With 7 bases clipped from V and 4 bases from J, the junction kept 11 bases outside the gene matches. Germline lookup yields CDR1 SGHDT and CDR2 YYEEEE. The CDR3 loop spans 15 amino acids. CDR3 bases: TGTGCCAGCCAAGGTAGACGGGAGGCATACAATGAGCAGTTCTTC. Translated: CASQGRREAYNEQFF.